The text below deals with one T cell receptor beta chain. Its antigen is undetermined. The source of the sample is a study of HIV-infected patients and healthy controls. V was clipped by 8 bases and J by 0 bases, with 13 bases between them. CDR1 and CDR2 (germline): MDHEN, SYDVKM. This CDR3 comprises 14 residues. Study outcomes and limitations: Untreated HIV+ repertoires had roughly threefold fewer distinct CDR3s and lower Shannon diversity than healthy controls. CDR3 sharing between individuals was lower in HIV-infected patients than in healthy controls.

cDNA was made from about 480 ng RNA using alpha and beta constant primers. Each of the alpha and beta chains got its own library through chain-specific third strand synthesis with indices. TCRdb itself ran the 5' RACE reads through MiXCR, one entry per CDR3 protein. The table lists around 19,000 distinct CDR3 sequences, about 8.9% of them singletons. No cell fractionation was done, so the repertoire covers all unsorted peripheral blood T cells. Sequenced: blood. The TCR was taken from an adult in good health. The rearrangement uses TRBV28 and TRBJ1-2; no clear D gene. CDR3 in DNA: TGTGCCAGCGGAAAGGACGTCTCTAACTATGGCTACACCTTC. As protein: CASGKDVSNYGYTF.